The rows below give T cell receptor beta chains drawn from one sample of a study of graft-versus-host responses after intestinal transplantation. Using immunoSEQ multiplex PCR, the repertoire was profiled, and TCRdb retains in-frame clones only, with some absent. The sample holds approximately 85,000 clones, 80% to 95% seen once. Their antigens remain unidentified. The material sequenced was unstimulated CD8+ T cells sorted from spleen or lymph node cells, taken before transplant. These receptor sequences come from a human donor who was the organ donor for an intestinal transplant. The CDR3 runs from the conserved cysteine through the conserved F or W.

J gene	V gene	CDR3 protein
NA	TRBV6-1	CASSEAVNEQYF
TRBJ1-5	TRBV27	CASSSSGNQPQHF
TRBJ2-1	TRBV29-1	CSVEARNEQFF
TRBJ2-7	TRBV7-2	CASSLGQGDPEQYF
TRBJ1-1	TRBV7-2	CASSLAGFMNTEAFF
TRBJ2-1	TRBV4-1	CASSQIFSPGGEGQFF
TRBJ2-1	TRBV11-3	CASSFPQRGQYNEQFF
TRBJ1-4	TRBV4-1	CASSPRGLFLNEKLFF
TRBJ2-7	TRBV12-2	CASRLVSTLTYEQYF
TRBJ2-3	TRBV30	CAQRLAGVLDTQYF
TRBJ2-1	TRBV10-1	CASSGFGDEQFF
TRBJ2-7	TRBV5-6	CASSLMQGRDEQYF
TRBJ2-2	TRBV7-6	CASSLGREEYSTGELFF
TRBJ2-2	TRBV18	CAGSPRDFTGELFF
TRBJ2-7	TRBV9	CASSVRDSPYEQYF
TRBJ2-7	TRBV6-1	CASSPTGTGVEQYF
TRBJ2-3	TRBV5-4	CASSLGAGGNTDTQYF
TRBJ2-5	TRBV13	CASSSSETSGRTETQYF
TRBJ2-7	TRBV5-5	CASSLVVGYEQYF
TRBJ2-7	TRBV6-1	CASSELDYEQYF
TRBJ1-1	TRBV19	CASSIDRRRGAEAFF
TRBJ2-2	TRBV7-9	CASSPRAGGGELFF
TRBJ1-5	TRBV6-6	CASSYSRGNQPQHF
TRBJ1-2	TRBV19	CASSASDYGYTF
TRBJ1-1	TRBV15	CATSTPGQGATDTEAFF
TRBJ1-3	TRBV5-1	CASSLDSYFSGNTIYF
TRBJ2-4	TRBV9	CASGSDRETAKNIQYF
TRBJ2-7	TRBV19	CASSTDNSYEQYF
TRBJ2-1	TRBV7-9	CASSDPRLARHNEQFF
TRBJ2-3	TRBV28	CASSPSPGGIFTDTQYF
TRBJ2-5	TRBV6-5	CASSYSSDQETQYF
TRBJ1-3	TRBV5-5	CASSLGHSGSGNTIYF
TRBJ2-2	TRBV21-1	CASSREYGTPNTGELFF
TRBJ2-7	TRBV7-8	CASSLARLAANYEQYF
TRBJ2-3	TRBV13	CASSPNTDTQYF
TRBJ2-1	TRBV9	CASSDGTSGSTDYNEQFF
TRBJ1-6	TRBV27	CASSSLGDSPLHF
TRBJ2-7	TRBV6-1	CASSEYGPREQYF
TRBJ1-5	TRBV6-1	CASSEYVNSNQPQHF
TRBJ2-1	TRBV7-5	CVRSLTDSSYNEQFF
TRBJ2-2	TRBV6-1	CASSELADTGELFF
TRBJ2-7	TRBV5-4	CASSGLARDSSYEQYF
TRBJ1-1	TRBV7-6	CASSSGQGMNTEAFF
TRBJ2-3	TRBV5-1	CASGLGDPSTDTQYF
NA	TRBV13	CASSLQGNEQYF
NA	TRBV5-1	CASSTHTGSREPDFYEQYF
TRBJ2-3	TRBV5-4	CASSSSGGAGDTQYF
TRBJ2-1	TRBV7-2	CASSFIPAGGVGDEQFF
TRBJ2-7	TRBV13	CASSLGTEQYF
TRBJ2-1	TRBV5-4	CASSGLAGEDEQFF
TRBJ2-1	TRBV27	CASSLPSEVQFF
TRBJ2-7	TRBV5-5	CASSTGDRGLEEQYF
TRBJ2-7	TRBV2	CASIPRDRGTYEQYF
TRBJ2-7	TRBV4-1	CASSQDRSWGAAMEQYF
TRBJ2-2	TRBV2	CASERGAGGPRELFF